These T cell receptor beta chains were read from a single sample in a study of T cell clonotyping in hematopoietic cell transplantation. Libraries were prepared by immunoSEQ multiplex PCR; TCRdb keeps only in-frame clonotypes and omits some of them. This table has approximately 44,000 clones, around 80% appearing once. The input for sequencing was peripheral blood mononuclear cells, taken before stem cell transplant. The receptors were sampled from a man in his fifties or sixties with myelodysplastic syndrome. Some clones in this sample may be carry-over from other donors' samples. CDR3s include the opening cysteine and the closing phenylalanine or tryptophan. D genes are given only for firm matches. Not all rows give a size; the values are once, few, many and, for expanded clones, a class.

d_call clone_size j_call cdr3_length v_call cdr3_nt cdr3_aa
NA NA TRBJ1-4 15 TRBV2 TGTGCCAGCAGTGAGCGGGGGGGAAAATATGAAAAACTGTTTTTT CASSERGGKYEKLFF
NA NA TRBJ2-2 16 TRBV6-5 TGTGCCAGCAGTTACTCGCGGCGGGGGAACACCGGGGAGCTGTTTTTT CASSYSRRGNTGELFF
NA NA TRBJ2-2 17 TRBV7-6 TGTGCCAGCAGCCCCCAGCCAGCTTCTCTGAACACCGGGGAGCTGTTTTTT CASSPQPASLNTGELFF
TRBD2 NA TRBJ2-2 17 TRBV4-3 TGCGCCAGCAGCTTACATCCCGGGACTACAGACACCGGGGAGCTGTTTTTT CASSLHPGTTDTGELFF
TRBD1 NA TRBJ2-3 12 TRBV14 TGTGCCAGCAGCCTGACAGGGGATACGCAGTATTTT CASSLTGDTQYF
NA NA TRBJ2-7 14 TRBV21-1 TGTGCCAGCAGCAAAGAGTCAGGGGTCAACGAGCAGTACTTC CASSKESGVNEQYF
TRBD1 NA TRBJ2-3 15 TRBV6-6 TGTGCCAGCACTGTAGGGACAGGGAATGCCCTTACGCAGTATTTT CASTVGTGNALTQYF
TRBD1 NA TRBJ1-2 16 TRBV7-8 TGTGCCAGCAGCCCAACCCACAGGGGGGGGGACTATGGCTACACCTTC CASSPTHRGGDYGYTF
NA NA TRBJ1-2 14 TRBV30 TGTGCCTGGACCCCCGCGGGGGTCCAGAGTGGCTACACCTTC CAWTPAGVQSGYTF
NA NA TRBJ1-5 15 TRBV25-1 TGTGCCAGCAGTGAATCAGGGTGGGACAATCAGCCCCAGCATTTT CASSESGWDNQPQHF
NA NA TRBJ2-7 14 TRBV6-5 TGTGCCAGCAGTTATTCATCCGGGACGAACGAGCAGTACTTC CASSYSSGTNEQYF
NA NA TRBJ2-7 13 TRBV4-3 TGCGCCAGCAGCCAAGGTATTCCTTACGAGCAGTACTTC CASSQGIPYEQYF
NA NA TRBJ1-2 12 TRBV2 TGTGCCAGCAGTGGAGACACCGCCTTCTTCACCTTC CASSGDTAFFTF
TRBD1 NA TRBJ1-2 13 TRBV7-9 TGTGCCAGCAGCCGGGGACAGGATAATGGCTACACCTTC CASSRGQDNGYTF
NA NA TRBJ1-2 12 TRBV19 TGTGCCAGTAGTGCCAATCTGCGGGGCTACACCTTC CASSANLRGYTF
NA NA TRBJ2-5 11 TRBV2 TGTGCCAGCGCCCCCCAAGAGACCCAGTACTTC CASAPQETQYF
NA NA TRBJ1-1 13 TRBV6-5 TGTGCCAGCAGTTTCACAAGGCGGACTGAAGCTTTCTTT CASSFTRRTEAFF
NA once TRBJ1-1 14 TRBV4-2 TGTGCCAGCAGCTTTTTGGGGGGGAACACTGAAGCTTTCTTT CASSFLGGNTEAFF
NA NA TRBJ2-7 14 TRBV2 TGTGCCAGCGGAAATACCAGGGCAGGGTACGAGCAGTACTTC CASGNTRAGYEQYF